Presented here are 6 T cell receptor beta chains from one specimen sequenced in a study of shared clonotypes between healthy human individuals. Sequenced by immunoSEQ multiplex PCR; TCRdb stores in-frame clones only, minus some. The sample consists of roughly 600,000 clones, 98% of them appearing once. As defined, naive CD8 cells were CD45RO-negative and positively selected for CCR7, with terminally differentiated effector memory CD45RA+ cells excluded. The sample consisted of naive CD8+ T cells sorted from blood. The origin of the receptors is a man younger than 40 in good health.

The chain carries TRBV29-1 and TRBJ2-5, with TRBD2 matching 9 bases. This CDR3 comprises 15 residues. In germline, CDR1 is SQVTM, CDR2 ANQGSEA. V lost 5 bases and J lost 1; bases outside the gene matches: 8. CDR3 DNA: TGCAGCGTTATTTTAGCGGGAGATCTCCAAGAGACCCAGTACTTC. Encoded protein: CSVILAGDLQETQYF.

This chain links TRBV30 with TRBJ1-2; maybe TRBD1 (6 bases). V was clipped by 1 base and J by 5 bases, with 29 bases between them. Per germline, CDR1 GTSNPN and CDR2 SVGIG (reference sequence). This CDR3 is built from 19 residues. The CDR3 region has the DNA TGTGCCTGGAGTGGCGGTGGCGACACTACAGGGTTGAAGGGTTATGGCTACACCTTC. Its protein product is CAWSGGGDTTGLKGYGYTF.

This clone was recorded once. CDR3 nucleotide sequence: TGTGCCAGCAGCTTCCGGGGAACCGGGGAGCTGTTTTTT. Translating gives CASSFRGTGELFF. The genes are TRBV7-4 and TRBJ2-2; TRBD2 might be the D (5 bases). In germline, CDR1 is SGHVT, CDR2 SQSDAQ. This CDR3 contains 13 residues. Deletions cut 3 bases from V and 5 bases from J, with 7 bases between.

Only one count was recorded for this clone. The sample holds other DNA sequences that translate to the same CDR3. J is TRBJ2-1 and V is TRBV7-6; no definite D call. The V end lost 2 bases, the J end lost 9 bases, and 11 bases lay between the germline ends. The germline V gene encodes CDR1 SGHVS and CDR2 FNYEAQ. This CDR3 has 13 amino acids. CDR3 nucleotides: TGTGCCAGCAGCTTACCCTCGCCAGCTGAGCAGTTCTTC. Its translation is CASSLPSPAEQFF.

This chain links TRBV14 with TRBJ1-4; no clear D gene. The CDR3 has 18 residues. CDR1 is SGHDN and CDR2 is FVKESK in the germline V gene. V lost 0 bases and J 6 bases, leaving 20 bases between the germline ends. CDR3 residues: CASSQDWPRVGDDEKLFF. The CDR3 DNA reads as TGTGCCAGCAGCCAAGATTGGCCACGAGTCGGAGATGATGAAAAACTGTTTTTT.

This clone was detected once. This chain connects TRBV10-3 to TRBJ2-2, with a tentative D call TRBD2 (6 bases). The V end was cut by 5 bases, the J end by 5 bases, with 18 bases between. In germline, CDR1 is ENHRY, CDR2 SYGVKD. This CDR3 has 16 residues. The CDR3 loop is CAISPSWGEETGELFF. CDR3 DNA: TGTGCCATCAGTCCCTCCTGGGGGGAGGAGACCGGGGAGCTGTTTTTT.